This TCR beta chain was observed in a study of blood T cell repertoires in COVID-19. Looking at the study overall: Samples came from the United States, Italy and Spain, spanning acute and convalescent COVID-19. The analysed material was cDNA or gDNA that came from T cells, B-cell-depleted T cells, or PBMCs.

The germline V gene encodes CDR1 GTSNPN and CDR2 SVGIG (reference sequence). The V gene end was trimmed by 2 bases and the J gene end by 7 bases; junction bases not matched to a gene: 8. The CDR3 totals 14 residues. Authors' processing steps: Cell counts per sample came from amplifying reference gene primers. Only in-frame clones appear in the TCRdb table, and some are missing; sequencing was by immunoSEQ multiplex PCR. V, J and clone size derive from that table, while D and trimming were established from the DNA sequence. The data contain approximately 200,000 clones, roughly four fifths of them singletons. There are a few counts of this clone.

The sequence was collected from a human donor with acute or convalescent COVID-19. The donor label of this sample is uncertain. The chain recombines TRBV30 with TRBJ2-7; 10 positions agree with TRBD2. The material sequenced was peripheral blood. CDR3 protein: CAWSPPETSGEQYF. The CDR3 nucleotides are TGTGCCTGGAGTCCTCCCGAGACTAGCGGGGAGCAGTACTTC. Complete variable domain (other parts from reference TRBV30 and TRBJ2-7): SQTIHQWPATLVQPVGSPLSLECTVEGTSNPNLYWYRQAAGRGLQLLFYSVGIGQISSEVPQNLSASRPQDRQFILSSKKLLLSDSGFYLCAWSPPETSGEQYFGPGTRLTVT.